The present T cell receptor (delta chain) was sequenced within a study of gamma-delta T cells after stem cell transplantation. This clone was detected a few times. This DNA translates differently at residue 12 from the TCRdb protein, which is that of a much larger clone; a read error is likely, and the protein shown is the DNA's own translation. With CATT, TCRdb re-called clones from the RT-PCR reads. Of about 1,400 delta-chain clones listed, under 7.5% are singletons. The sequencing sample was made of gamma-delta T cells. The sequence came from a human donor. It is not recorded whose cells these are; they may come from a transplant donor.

CDR3 coding DNA: TGTGCCTGTGACCCTCTGGGGCCAGCCTGGGGTTGCACCGATAAACTCATCTTT. Protein sequence: CACDPLGPAWGCTDKLIF. J is TRDJ1 and V is TRDV2; D may be TRDD3 (6 bases). V was shortened by 3 bases and J by 1 base, with 23 bases between the two germline ends. Per germline, CDR1 GEAIGNYY and CDR2 EKD. The CDR3 is 18 amino acids.